One and the same sample provided the 31 T cell receptor beta chains below, sequenced in a study of T cells after yellow fever vaccination. TCRdb reanalysed the 5' RACE reads using MiXCR and keeps one entry per CDR3 protein. The table includes over 25,000 distinct CDR3 sequences, around 5.5% detected once. The sequencing used PBMCs, either bulk or a sorted T-cell subset (CD4+, CD8+, memory, or dextramer-sorted; not recorded which), collected 15 days after the yellow fever booster vaccination. These receptors were collected from a man aged 25-40 years who received the YFV17D yellow fever vaccine.

Many counts were recorded for this clonotype. The chain uses TRBV20-1 and TRBJ1-5; a possible D gene is TRBD1 (6 bases). CDR1 is DFQATT and CDR2 is SNEGSKA in the germline V gene (reference sequence). Trimming left V 1 base short and J 9 bases short, with 16 bases between. CDR3 size: 14 residues. CDR3 loop: CSARGQEPAGPQHF. DNA for the CDR3: TGCAGTGCTAGAGGACAGGAGCCAGCGGGGCCCCAGCATTTT.

This clonotype was detected ten times or more. The chain is built from TRBV4-3 and TRBJ2-1; perhaps TRBD2 as D (6 bases). CDR1 is LGHNA and CDR2 is YSLEER in the germline V gene. V lost 2 bases to trimming and J lost 7 bases, with 18 bases between them. The CDR3 length is 16 residues. CDR3 in amino acids: CASSQLGAGAENEQFF. The CDR3, as DNA: TGCGCCAGCAGCCAATTGGGAGCGGGTGCGGAGAATGAGCAGTTCTTC.

This clonotype was recorded at least ten times. The rearrangement joins TRBV6-5 to TRBJ2-6; D is unclear. V lost 5 bases and J lost 0, with 11 bases in between. The CDR3 consists of 16 residues. Per germline, CDR1 MNHEY and CDR2 SVGAGI. CDR3 loop: CASSRTVLSGANVLTF. In nucleotides, the CDR3 is TGTGCCAGCAGTCGTACGGTCCTCTCTGGGGCCAACGTCCTGACTTTC.

This clonotype has ten or more counts. The chain couples TRBV7-3 to TRBJ2-3; 9 bases line up with TRBD1. Germline CDR1 SGHTA, CDR2 FQGTGA. This CDR3 is built from 13 residues. V gave up 5 bases and J gave up 6 bases; unmatched junction bases: 3. This CDR3 reads CASSLQGADTQYF. CDR3 nucleotide sequence: TGTGCCAGCAGCCTACAGGGGGCCGATACGCAGTATTTT. The variable domain in full, with the rest retrieved from reference TRBV7-3 and TRBJ2-3, is GAGVSQTPSNKVTEKGKYVELRCDPISGHTALYWYRQSLGQGPEFLIYFQGTGAADDSGLPNDRFFAVRPEGSVSTLKIQRTERGDSAVYLCASSLQGADTQYFGPGTRLTVL.

This clonotype was detected ten times or more. The chain links TRBV5-1 to TRBJ1-5; 7 positions match TRBD1. CDR1 SGHRS and CDR2 YFSETQ come from the germline V gene. V was clipped by 0 bases and J by 4 bases; unmatched bases: 4. The CDR3 covers 15 residues. DNA for the CDR3: TGCGCCAGCAGCTTGGCAGGACAGGAAAATCAGCCCCAGCATTTT. This codes for CASSLAGQENQPQHF.

In this sample, this clonotype turned up a few times. The rearrangement links TRBV5-1 to TRBJ2-7; 7 bases are shared with TRBD1. Trimming cost V 5 bases and J 7 bases; bases outside gene matches: 24. Germline V gene data show CDR1 as SGHRS and CDR2 as YFSETQ. This CDR3 spans 18 amino acids. CDR3 nucleotides: TGCGCCAGCAGTCAGGCTCCGGGACAGCCTACAGTGACGGGGGAGCAGTACTTC. It yields the protein CASSQAPGQPTVTGEQYF.

This clonotype was detected many times. The chain couples TRBV14 to TRBJ2-6; D call uncertain. Germline CDR1 and CDR2: SGHDN and FVKESK. The CDR3 covers 16 residues. Trimming removed 4 bases at V and 3 bases at J, with 13 bases between. CDR3 amino acids: CASSRYPQVGANVLTF. The CDR3 coding sequence is TGTGCCAGCAGCCGATACCCCCAGGTTGGGGCCAACGTCCTGACTTTC.

This clonotype has at least ten counts. This sequence joins TRBV20-1 and TRBJ2-4; D is possibly TRBD2 (5 bases). Germline-derived CDR1 and CDR2 are DFQATT and SNEGSKA (reference sequence). V lost 0 bases to trimming and J lost 0 bases, with 15 bases between them. The CDR3 has 17 amino acids. CDR3 amino acids: CSARDLVRGLAKNIQYF. The CDR3 nucleotides read TGCAGTGCTAGAGATCTGGTGAGAGGACTAGCCAAAAACATTCAGTACTTC.

The table lists this clonotype with many counts. The V and J genes are TRBV20-1 and TRBJ2-7; D possibly uses TRBD1 or TRBD2 (5 bases each). V lost 5 bases, J lost 2 bases, and 16 bases lay in between. Germline CDR1 is DFQATT and CDR2 is SNEGSKA (reference sequence). This CDR3 comprises 14 residues. The CDR3 bases are TGCAGTGCTTCCTCCGGGACGGTGCCCTACGAGCAGTACTTC. This sequence encodes CSASSGTVPYEQYF.

The V gene is TRBV10-1, the J gene TRBJ2-5; a possible D gene is TRBD2 (5 bases). V lost 1 base, J lost 3 bases, and 6 bases lay in between. The germline CDR1 and CDR2 sequences are WNHNN and SYGVQD (reference sequence). The CDR3 extends over 13 amino acids. The CDR3 DNA follows: TGCGCCAGCAGTGAGTTCGGGAAAGAGACCCAGTACTTC. It translates to CASSEFGKETQYF.

Ten or more counts support this clonotype. The V and J genes are TRBV20-1 and TRBJ2-7, with no clear D. Trimming left V 1 base short and J 3 bases short, with 7 bases between. Germline V CDR1 and CDR2: DFQATT, SNEGSKA (reference sequence). The CDR3 extends over 12 amino acids. The CDR3 region is CSARVDGYEQYF. CDR3 DNA: TGCAGTGCTAGAGTAGACGGCTACGAGCAGTACTTC.

This chain connects TRBV5-1 to TRBJ2-5, with D perhaps TRBD2 (5 bases). The CDR3 totals 14 residues. CDR1 and CDR2 from the germline V gene are SGHRS and YFSETQ. The V gene lost 2 bases and the J gene lost 3 bases, with 11 bases spanning the gap. In DNA form, the CDR3 reads TGCGCCAGCAGCTTTGGAGGCGCGAAAGAGACCCAGTACTTC. It specifies CASSFGGAKETQYF.

On this clonotype: This may stem from a read error, because a much larger clone lies one nucleotide away. This chain connects TRBV5-1 to TRBJ2-7; D ambiguous. Germline V lookup: CDR1 SGHRS, CDR2 YFSETQ. Trimming took off 7 bases at V and 0 bases at J, with 8 bases between the two ends. The CDR3 has 12 amino acids. The CDR3 region is CASLDASYEQYF. CDR3 nucleotides: TGCGCCAGCCTGGACGCCTCCTACGAGCAGTACTTC.

At least ten counts were recorded for this clonotype. V is TRBV29-1 and J is TRBJ2-7; 9 bases are shared with TRBD1. The CDR3 contains 13 residues. The V and J ends lost 7 bases and 8 bases, in that order; junction bases with no gene match: 12. The germline gives CDR1 SQVTM, CDR2 ANQGSEA. The CDR3 coding sequence is TGCAGCGCAGGACAGGGGTTATACGACAAGCAGTACTTC. Residues: CSAGQGLYDKQYF.

In this sample, this clonotype turned up a few times. The chain is built from TRBV6-4 and TRBJ1-1, with 8 bases identical to TRBD1. The CDR3 covers 12 residues. CDR1 and CDR2 from the germline V gene are MRHNA and SNTAGT. Unmatched junction bases numbered 11, after V lost 10 bases and J lost 10 bases. The chain's CDR3 is CAIPSGTGRAFF. For the CDR3, the DNA is TGTGCCATCCCCTCCGGGACAGGACGAGCTTTCTTT.

This clonotype was detected many times. The chain joins TRBV12-5 to TRBJ1-1; no clear D. The CDR3 contains 13 residues. Germline lookup yields CDR1 LGHNT and CDR2 FRNRAP. The ends were cut back, 0 bases at V and 7 bases at J, with 9 bases in the middle. CDR3 DNA: TGTGCTAGTGGTTTGGTAGGAAAGATTGAAGCTTTCTTT. Amino acid sequence: CASGLVGKIEAFF.

This clonotype was counted at least ten times. The rearrangement uses TRBV28 and TRBJ2-7, with 8 bases that match TRBD2. CDR1 MDHEN and CDR2 SYDVKM come from the germline V gene. CDR3 length equals 14 residues. The junction had 8 bases not matched to a gene; V was cut back by 3 bases and J by 7 bases. CDR3 loop: CASSLGLVQGEQYF. The CDR3 DNA reads as TGTGCCAGCAGTTTGGGACTAGTGCAGGGTGAGCAGTACTTC.

The chain uses TRBV7-2 and TRBJ2-3; D not certain. The CDR3 contains 14 residues. Germline V CDR1 and CDR2: SGHTA, FQGNSA. The V gene lost 5 bases and the J gene lost 4 bases, with 13 bases spanning the gap. CDR3 loop: CASSAPGWADTQYF. The CDR3 DNA sequence: TGTGCCAGCAGCGCCCCGGGTTGGGCAGATACGCAGTATTTT.

This clonotype came up many times. CDR3 protein: CASSLDKGGFTEAFF. DNA of the CDR3: TGCGCCAGCAGCTTGGATAAGGGGGGTTTCACTGAAGCTTTCTTT. This sequence joins TRBV5-1 and TRBJ1-1, with D possibly TRBD1 on 6 matching bases. CDR1 is SGHRS, CDR2 YFSETQ, per germline. Trimming removed 0 bases at V and 4 bases at J, with 13 bases between. The CDR3 length is 15 residues.

This clonotype has ten or more counts. The J gene is TRBJ1-2, the V gene TRBV9, with 10 bases that match TRBD1. J was trimmed by 4 bases and V by 4 bases; bases with no gene match: 7. CDR1 is SGDLS and CDR2 is YYNGEE in the germline V gene. There are 15 residues in the CDR3. The CDR3 nucleotides read TGTGCCAGCAGCCCCACCGGGACAGGGGCCTATGGCTACACCTTC. The encoded protein is CASSPTGTGAYGYTF.

In its sample, this clonotype was seen many times. This rearrangement joins TRBV6-5 to TRBJ2-1, with 13 bases fitting TRBD2. Trimming removed 6 bases from V and 13 bases from J; junction bases left unmatched: 12. Germline CDR1 MNHEY, CDR2 SVGAGI. This CDR3 is built from 15 residues. CDR3 protein: CASSSGTSGARSQFF. The DNA for the CDR3 is TGTGCCAGCAGCTCCGGGACTAGCGGGGCAAGGTCCCAGTTCTTC.

This clonotype was seen at least ten times. The V and J genes are TRBV5-1 and TRBJ2-6, with D unclear. V was pared by 1 base and J by 0 bases, with 2 bases between. CDR3 length equals 14 residues. CDR1 and CDR2 (germline): SGHRS, YFSETQ. CDR3: CASSLRSGANVLTF. The CDR3 DNA follows: TGCGCCAGCAGCTTGCGCTCTGGGGCCAACGTCCTGACTTTC.

This clonotype was detected many times. The chain employs TRBV11-2 and TRBJ1-1; the D gene is possibly TRBD1 (5 bases). The CDR3 totals 18 residues. Trimming left V 1 base short and J 3 bases short, with 21 bases between. Looked up from germline, CDR1 is SGHAT and CDR2 is FQNNGV. CDR3 region: CASSLVQGSSGRDTEAFF. As DNA, the CDR3 is TGTGCCAGCAGCTTAGTTCAGGGAAGTTCCGGTAGGGACACTGAAGCTTTCTTT.

This clonotype was counted at least ten times. The rearrangement uses TRBV20-1 and TRBJ2-3, with D tentatively TRBD2 (7 bases). The CDR3 totals 16 residues. The V and J ends lost 2 bases and 4 bases respectively, with 19 bases between them. Germline V gene lookup returns CDR1 DFQATT and CDR2 SNEGSKA (reference sequence). CDR3 residues: CSARKKLARGSDTQYF. The CDR3 DNA reads TGCAGTGCTAGAAAGAAACTAGCGAGGGGGTCAGATACGCAGTATTTT.

Note on this clonotype: This may be a read error: a much more frequent sequence differs by one nucleotide. The chain uses TRBV5-1 and TRBJ2-5; D is perhaps TRBD2 (5 bases). V was clipped by 3 bases and J by 1 base, with 10 bases between them. CDR1 is SGHRS, CDR2 YFSETQ, per germline. The CDR3 runs 14 residues. The CDR3 protein is CASSYGERQETQYF. The CDR3 coding sequence is TGCGCCAGCAGCTACGGGGAGCGCCAAGAGACCCAGTACTTC.

The chain is built from TRBV11-2 and TRBJ2-3; TRBD1 might be the D (7 bases). CDR1 SGHAT and CDR2 FQNNGV come from the germline V gene. V was pared by 5 bases and J by 1 base, with 13 bases between. The CDR3 covers 15 residues. CDR3 nucleotide sequence: TGTGCCAGCAGCGGCGGAGGGACAGGCACAGATACGCAGTATTTT. Its translation: CASSGGGTGTDTQYF.

This clonotype occurred many times. This chain links TRBV5-6 with TRBJ2-7, with D unclear. The CDR3 covers 13 residues. V gave up 2 bases and J gave up 2 bases, with 8 bases separating them. From germline, CDR1 is SGHDT and CDR2 YYEEEE. The CDR3 nucleotides are TGTGCCAGCAGCTTAAGTCTAGCCTACGAGCAGTACTTC. Translating gives CASSLSLAYEQYF.

This clonotype was seen ten or more times. The chain uses TRBV28 and TRBJ2-3, with D unresolved. From germline, CDR1 is MDHEN and CDR2 SYDVKM. V was cut by 5 bases and J by 7 bases, with 4 bases left in between. CDR3 length: 10 residues. The DNA for the CDR3 is TGTGCCAGCAGTCGCAATACGCAGTATTTT. Translation gives CASSRNTQYF. The variable domain in full, with the rest retrieved from reference TRBV28 and TRBJ2-3, is DVKVTQSSRYLVKRTGEKVFLECVQDMDHENMFWYRQDPGLGLRLIYFSYDVKMKEKGDIPEGYSVSREKKERFSLILESASTNQTSMYLCASSRNTQYFGPGTRLTVL.

This clonotype was observed at least ten times. The chain couples TRBV6-4 to TRBJ2-7, with TRBD1 as a possible D gene (6 bases). V was shortened by 8 bases and J by 1 base, with 18 bases between the two germline ends. Germline CDR1 MRHNA, CDR2 SNTAGT. The CDR3 sequence is 15 residues long. CDR3 in DNA: TGTGCCAGCCCAATCAAACAGGGAATATCCTACGAGCAGTACTTC. This translates into CASPIKQGISYEQYF.

This clonotype came up many times. A junction end diverges from the germline sequence, so it may reflect a read error. This chain uses TRBV7-2 with TRBJ2-5; D perhaps matches TRBD2 (5 bases). This CDR3 is 13 amino acids long. Per the germline V gene, CDR1 is SGHTA and CDR2 is FQGNSA. CDR3 loop: CASSLGALEVRIF. Here the CDR3 DNA reads TGTGCCAGCAGCTTAGGGGCTTTGGAGGTCAGAATCTTC.

This clonotype appeared many times. This chain links TRBV4-2 with TRBJ2-5; D possibly corresponds to TRBD1 (5 bases). Germline V gene data show CDR1 as LGHNA and CDR2 as YNFKEQ. Trimming left V 1 base short and J 1 base short, with 7 bases between. CDR3 length: 14 amino acids. DNA for the CDR3: TGTGCCAGCAGCCAAGGGGGCGGCCAAGAGACCCAGTACTTC. Translating it yields CASSQGGGQETQYF.